A selection of T cell receptor beta chains follows, all from one sample in a study of T-cell memory formation after mild COVID-19. TCRdb analysed the 5' RACE reads with MiXCR anew, one entry per CDR3 protein. The sample carries about 110,000 distinct CDR3 sequences, roughly a sixth recorded once. Sample: PBMCs or a T cell subset sorted from them (not recorded which). The receptors were sampled from a man in his late teens or twenties who had mild COVID-19 (a few samples of this study predate the infection). Cell type and time point are not known. The CDR3 runs from the conserved cysteine through the conserved F or W. Each record gives: J gene, V gene, CDR3 protein.

J: TRBJ2-1; V: TRBV5-6; CDR3: CASSLDRLNEQFF
J: TRBJ2-7; V: TRBV10-3; CDR3: CAISGQGEQYF
J: TRBJ1-3; V: TRBV5-1; CDR3: CASSLGQDNTIYF
J: TRBJ2-7; V: TRBV6-5; CDR3: CASSRQGVGVNYEQYF
J: TRBJ1-5; V: TRBV5-1; CDR3: CASSLSAGAVNQPQHF
J: TRBJ2-7; V: TRBV10-3; CDR3: CAISESGNRWEQYF
J: TRBJ1-2; V: TRBV7-2; CDR3: CASSLALRTADSRGYTF
J: TRBJ1-5; V: TRBV21-1; CDR3: CASSETGAYNQPQHF
J: TRBJ1-4; V: TRBV4-3; CDR3: CASSLDRTGTYNEKLFF
J: TRBJ2-7; V: TRBV5-1; CDR3: CASSLGGYKQYF
J: TRBJ1-5; V: TRBV20-1; CDR3: CSAFAGGTGGFDQPQHF
J: TRBJ2-5; V: TRBV5-1; CDR3: CASSLSGGKEETQYF
J: TRBJ1-1; V: TRBV29-1; CDR3: CSVEDWGLGWAFF
J: TRBJ2-2; V: TRBV3-1; CDR3: CASSDTGASLFF
J: TRBJ2-7; V: TRBV24-1; CDR3: CATSEQGSYEQYF
J: TRBJ2-3; V: TRBV29-1; CDR3: CSVSGLAGKTDTQYF
J: TRBJ2-3; V: TRBV3-1; CDR3: CASSQDQTTQYF
J: TRBJ2-3; V: TRBV4-3; CDR3: CASSPRAGTEDTQYF
J: TRBJ2-4; V: TRBV7-3; CDR3: CASSPQGGDIQYF
J: TRBJ1-1; V: TRBV18; CDR3: CASSPRDTEAFF
J: TRBJ1-1; V: TRBV6-5; CDR3: CASSEGGAGTEAFF
J: TRBJ1-2; V: TRBV9; CDR3: CASSVAGQNGYTF
J: TRBJ1-1; V: TRBV13; CDR3: CASSLFNRVDTEAFF
J: TRBJ1-6; V: TRBV12-3/TRBV12-4; CDR3: CASSFFSSYNSPLHF
J: TRBJ1-1; V: TRBV7-9; CDR3: CASSLGQGTEAFF
J: TRBJ1-4; V: TRBV5-1; CDR3: CASSLEGAREKLFF
J: TRBJ2-2; V: TRBV5-1; CDR3: CASSSDRDLNTGELFF
J: TRBJ2-1; V: TRBV20-1; CDR3: CSAHIRSSQGNEQFF
J: TRBJ2-1; V: TRBV7-8; CDR3: CASSSRTSGGDEQFF
J: TRBJ1-2; V: TRBV5-1; CDR3: CASGPFDGEGGYTF
J: TRBJ2-3; V: TRBV6-5; CDR3: CASRGLVGVRDTQYF
J: TRBJ2-2; V: TRBV6-5; CDR3: CASSYRGANTGELFF
J: TRBJ2-2; V: TRBV4-2; CDR3: CASSQERAGELFF
J: TRBJ2-5; V: TRBV5-1; CDR3: CASSSGRGQETQYF
J: TRBJ1-2; V: TRBV27; CDR3: CASSLLAGEGYTF
J: TRBJ2-5; V: TRBV9; CDR3: CASSPHPQGQETQYF
J: TRBJ2-5; V: TRBV7-2; CDR3: CASSYFSGGTVQETQYF
J: TRBJ1-5; V: TRBV4-2; CDR3: CASSHRDSNQPQHF
J: TRBJ2-2; V: TRBV5-1; CDR3: CASSLLSSNTGELFF
J: TRBJ2-4; V: TRBV6-5; CDR3: CASSGQGGKNIQYF
J: TRBJ2-1; V: TRBV11-2; CDR3: CASSRRDSSYNEQFF
J: TRBJ2-7; V: TRBV20-1; CDR3: CSASIPLAGGWQYF
J: TRBJ2-3; V: TRBV5-1; CDR3: CASSPLSGADTQYF
J: TRBJ1-3; V: TRBV4-2; CDR3: CASSQEGGSGNTIYF
J: TRBJ2-5; V: TRBV11-2; CDR3: CASSSGTGKETQYF
J: TRBJ1-1; V: TRBV5-1; CDR3: CASSLLPFGENTEAFF
J: TRBJ1-6; V: TRBV5-1; CDR3: CASSLDGGSNSPLHF
J: TRBJ1-5; V: TRBV6-2/TRBV6-3; CDR3: CASAPTGLQPQHF
J: TRBJ2-3; V: TRBV14; CDR3: CASSRTGLEADTQYF
J: TRBJ2-3; V: TRBV6-5; CDR3: CASSYSGTSGGSTDTQYF
J: TRBJ2-5; V: TRBV20-1; CDR3: CSARVSSLGETQYF
J: TRBJ1-1; V: TRBV5-1; CDR3: CASSLWPSTGRWSDTEAFF
J: TRBJ2-7; V: TRBV7-2; CDR3: CASSLVAGGGYEQYF
J: TRBJ2-3; V: TRBV5-4; CDR3: CASSRTSGSTDTQYF
J: TRBJ2-2; V: TRBV7-2; CDR3: CASSLNRGRAGELFF